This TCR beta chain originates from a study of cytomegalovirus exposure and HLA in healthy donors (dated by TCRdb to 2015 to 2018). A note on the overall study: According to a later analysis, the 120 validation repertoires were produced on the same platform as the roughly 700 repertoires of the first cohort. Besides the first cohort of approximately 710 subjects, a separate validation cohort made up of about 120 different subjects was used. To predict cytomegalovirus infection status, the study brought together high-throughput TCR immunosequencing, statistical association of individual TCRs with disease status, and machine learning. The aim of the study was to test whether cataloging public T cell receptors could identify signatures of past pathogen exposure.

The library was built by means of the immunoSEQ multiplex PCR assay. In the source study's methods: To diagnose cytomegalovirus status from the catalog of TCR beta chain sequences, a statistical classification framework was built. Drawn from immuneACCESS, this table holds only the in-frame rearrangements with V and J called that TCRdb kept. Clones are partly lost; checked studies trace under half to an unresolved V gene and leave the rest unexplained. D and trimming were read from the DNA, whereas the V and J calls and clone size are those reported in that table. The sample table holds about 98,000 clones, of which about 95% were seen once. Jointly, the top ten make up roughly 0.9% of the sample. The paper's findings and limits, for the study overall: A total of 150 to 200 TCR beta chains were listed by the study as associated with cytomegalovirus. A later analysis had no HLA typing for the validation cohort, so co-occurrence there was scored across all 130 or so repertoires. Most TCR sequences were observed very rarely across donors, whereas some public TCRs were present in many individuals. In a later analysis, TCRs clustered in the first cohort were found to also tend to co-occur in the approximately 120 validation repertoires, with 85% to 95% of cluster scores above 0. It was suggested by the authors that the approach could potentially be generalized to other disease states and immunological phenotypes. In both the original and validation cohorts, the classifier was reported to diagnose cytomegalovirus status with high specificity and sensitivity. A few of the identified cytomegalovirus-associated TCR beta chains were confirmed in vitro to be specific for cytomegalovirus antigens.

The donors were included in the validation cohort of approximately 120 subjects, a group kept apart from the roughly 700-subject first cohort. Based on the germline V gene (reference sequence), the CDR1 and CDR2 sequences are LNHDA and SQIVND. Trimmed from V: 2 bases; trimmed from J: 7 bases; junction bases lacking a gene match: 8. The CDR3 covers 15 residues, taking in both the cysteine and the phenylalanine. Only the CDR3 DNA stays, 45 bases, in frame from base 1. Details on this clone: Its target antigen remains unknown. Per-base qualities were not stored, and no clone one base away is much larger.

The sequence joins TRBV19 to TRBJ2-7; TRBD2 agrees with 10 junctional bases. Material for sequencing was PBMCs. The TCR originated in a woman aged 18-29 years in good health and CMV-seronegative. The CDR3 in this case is CASSITSGRAGEQYF. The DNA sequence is TGTGCCAGTAGTATAACGAGCGGGAGGGCCGGAGAGCAGTACTTC.